One and the same sample provided the 32 T cell receptor beta chains below, sequenced in a study of technical replicates of blood from four donors. Clones were sequenced by immunoSEQ multiplex PCR, and TCRdb holds only the in-frame ones, with some missing. The repertoire has several thousand clones, approximately 95% of them found once; the top ten carry 7.3%. The sample taken for sequencing was PBMCs. The source is a human donor in good health.

This clone appeared a single time. The rearrangement uses TRBV12-5 and TRBJ2-7; D gene uncertain. Germline values: CDR1 LGHNT, CDR2 FRNRAP. V was shortened by 5 bases and J by 0 bases, with 11 bases between the two germline ends. The CDR3 contains 14 residues. CDR3 residues: CASGQTLLSYEQYF. The CDR3 DNA reads as TGTGCTAGTGGTCAAACATTGCTCTCCTACGAGCAGTACTTC.

The chain is built from TRBV5-1 and TRBJ1-2; D is unresolved. Trimming removed 0 bases from V and 6 bases from J, with 6 bases in between. The CDR3 contains 12 residues. The germline gives CDR1 SGHRS, CDR2 YFSETQ. In DNA, the CDR3 is TGCGCCAGCAGCTTGGCCGGGGATGGCTACACCTTC. Amino acids: CASSLAGDGYTF.

This clone was detected once. The chain recombines TRBV6-4 with TRBJ2-1, with 12 bases aligning to TRBD2. The CDR3 extends over 15 amino acids. The V segment lost 4 bases and the J segment 2 bases; nucleotides outside the gene matches: 0. Germline V gene sequence: CDR1 MRHNA, CDR2 SNTAGT. CDR3 sequence reads: CASSGLAGAYNEQFF. DNA of the CDR3: TGTGCCAGCAGTGGACTAGCGGGAGCCTACAATGAGCAGTTCTTC.

The V call is TRBV11-2, the J call TRBJ2-1; 9 bases map to TRBD2. V lost 3 bases, J lost 5 bases, and 8 bases stayed unmatched. Germline values: CDR1 SGHAT, CDR2 FQNNGV. The CDR3 consists of 16 residues. CDR3 sequence: CASSLPQREVNNEQFF. CDR3 DNA: TGTGCCAGCAGCTTGCCCCAGCGGGAGGTAAACAATGAGCAGTTCTTC.

The chain recombines TRBV10-3 with TRBJ2-6; D gene unclear. This CDR3 has 14 residues. Per germline, CDR1 ENHRY and CDR2 SYGVKD. The germline V and J ends were trimmed by 0 bases and 4 bases, with 4 bases remaining between them. CDR3 sequence reads: CAISESAGANVLTF. The CDR3 region has the DNA TGTGCCATCAGTGAGTCGGCAGGGGCCAACGTCCTGACTTTC.

V and J are TRBV7-9 and TRBJ1-4, with TRBD1 identical over 7 bases. The CDR3 consists of 15 residues. V lost 3 bases and J lost 6; bases outside the gene matches: 7. CDR1 and CDR2 (germline): SEHNR, FQNEAQ (reference sequence). Here the CDR3 DNA reads TGTGCCAGCAGCTTCCCCGATACAGGGGATGAAAAACTGTTTTTT. Protein sequence: CASSFPDTGDEKLFF.

The chain has TRBV6-5 and TRBJ1-1; no definite D call. Germline CDR1 is MNHEY and CDR2 is SVGAGI. This CDR3 is built from 13 residues. V shed 6 bases and J shed 0 bases, with 8 bases lying between them. The CDR3 is CASSQSLNTEAFF. DNA of the CDR3: TGTGCCAGCAGCCAGTCCTTGAACACTGAAGCTTTCTTT.

V and J are TRBV5-1 and TRBJ2-7; 8 nucleotides match TRBD2. CDR1 is SGHRS and CDR2 is YFSETQ in the germline V gene. The V gene end was trimmed by 4 bases and the J gene end by 4 bases; junction bases not matched to a gene: 13. The CDR3 loop spans 16 amino acids. CDR3 nucleotide sequence: TGCGCCAGCAGCCCCCTGGCCGGGAGGGCCACTTACGAGCAGTACTTC. Residues: CASSPLAGRATYEQYF.

V gene TRBV7-3 combines with J gene TRBJ2-1; 8 nucleotides agree with TRBD2. The junction had 9 bases not matched to a gene; V was cut back by 9 bases and J by 8 bases. The CDR3 totals 13 residues. CDR1 is SGHTA, CDR2 FQGTGA, per germline. The CDR3 region is CASMVAGSDEQFF. DNA for the CDR3: TGTGCCAGTATGGTAGCGGGAAGTGATGAGCAGTTCTTC.

This rearrangement joins TRBV19 to TRBJ1-5; 11 bases match TRBD1. The V segment lost 5 bases and the J segment 3 bases; nucleotides outside the gene matches: 6. Germline V CDR1 and CDR2: LNHDA, SQIVND (reference sequence). The CDR3 sequence is 16 residues long. Written as DNA, the CDR3 is TGTGCCAGTAGTTCCCCGGACAGGGGGCTCAATCAGCCCCAGCATTTT. It specifies CASSSPDRGLNQPQHF.

This chain links TRBV4-2 with TRBJ2-3; a possible D gene is TRBD2 (6 bases). Deletions cut 0 bases from V and 5 bases from J, with 24 bases between. The CDR3 covers 19 residues. Germline V gene data show CDR1 as LGHNA and CDR2 as YNFKEQ. CDR3 nucleotide sequence: TGTGCCAGCAGCCAAGATGTTTGGGCTAGCGTCGAGAGGGGAGATACGCAGTATTTT. This codes for CASSQDVWASVERGDTQYF.

By share, this clone counts as large (0.1 to 1%). The chain employs TRBV5-1 and TRBJ2-7; TRBD1 matches at 9 bases. Germline CDR1 is SGHRS and CDR2 is YFSETQ. The CDR3 is 17 amino acids. J was trimmed by 9 bases and V by 0 bases; bases with no gene match: 16. The CDR3 here is CASSLEPTGQGIYGQYF. CDR3 in DNA: TGCGCCAGCAGCTTGGAACCTACGGGACAGGGCATCTATGGGCAGTACTTC. Full variable domain (remainder filled in from reference TRBV5-1 and TRBJ2-7): KAGVTQTPRYLIKTRGQQVTLSCSPISGHRSVSWYQQTPGQGLQFLFEYFSETQRNKGNFPGRFSGRQFSNSRSEMNVSTLELGDSALYLCASSLEPTGQGIYGQYFGPGTRLTVT.

V gene TRBV6-6 combines with J gene TRBJ2-1, with TRBD1 identical over 8 bases. Germline loops: CDR1 MNHNY, CDR2 SVGAGI (reference sequence). Losses at the gene ends were 6 bases for V and 4 bases for J; bases not matched to a gene: 8. The CDR3 totals 15 residues. The CDR3 sequence: CASSTHRDRYNEQFF. CDR3 coding DNA: TGTGCCAGCAGCACACACCGGGACAGGTACAATGAGCAGTTCTTC.

The chain employs TRBV11-2 and TRBJ2-7; D possibly corresponds to TRBD2 (5 bases). The CDR3 is 14 residues long. The germline gives CDR1 SGHAT, CDR2 FQNNGV. V was clipped by 7 bases and J by 0 bases, with 13 bases between them. CDR3: CASNAGYSSYEQYF. CDR3 DNA sequence: TGTGCCAGCAACGCGGGCTACAGCTCCTACGAGCAGTACTTC.

The gene calls are TRBV18 and TRBJ2-7, with D possibly matching TRBD2 (5 bases). This CDR3 has 14 amino acids. Germline values: CDR1 KGHSH, CDR2 LQKENI. Trimming pared 5 bases from V and 1 base from J, leaving 12 bases between. The CDR3 coding sequence is TGTGCCAGCTCATCCGGGGTCGGGTCCTACGAGCAGTACTTC. This gives the protein CASSSGVGSYEQYF.

DNA of the CDR3: TGTGCCAGTAGTCCGGCCGACAGGGCCTTTTCCGGGGAGCTGTTTTTT. Its protein product is CASSPADRAFSGELFF. The rearrangement links TRBV19 to TRBJ2-2; TRBD1 matches at 7 bases. The ends lost 5 bases at V and 6 bases at J; junction bases unmatched: 12. CDR1 LNHDA and CDR2 SQIVND come from the germline V gene (reference sequence). This CDR3 spans 16 amino acids.

The chain has TRBV5-1 and TRBJ2-7; 11 positions match TRBD1. The CDR3 consists of 12 residues. The V segment lost 7 bases and the J segment 4 bases; nucleotides outside the gene matches: 1. In germline, CDR1 is SGHRS, CDR2 YFSETQ. CDR3 nucleotide sequence: TGCGCCAGCGGGACAGGGGGATACGAGCAGTACTTC. This sequence encodes CASGTGGYEQYF.

The rearrangement joins TRBV27 to TRBJ1-1; TRBD1 agrees at 8 bases. Per the germline V gene, CDR1 is MNHEY and CDR2 is SMNVEV (reference sequence). The CDR3 spans 15 residues. J gave up 0 bases and V 4 bases, and 4 bases lay outside the gene matches. The CDR3 reads CASSSSTGVNTEAFF. The CDR3 bases are TGTGCCAGCAGTTCCTCGACAGGGGTGAACACTGAAGCTTTCTTT.

The chain recombines TRBV6-5 with TRBJ2-3; perhaps TRBD2 as D (6 bases). CDR1 and CDR2 from the germline V gene are MNHEY and SVGAGI. CDR3 length: 13 residues. Trimming stripped 2 bases from V and 6 bases from J, with 9 bases between. CDR3 coding DNA: TGTGCCAGCAGTTACGCGGGATCGGATACGCAGTATTTT. Translating gives CASSYAGSDTQYF.

This rearrangement joins TRBV19 to TRBJ1-1, with TRBD1 matching 8 bases. This CDR3 comprises 15 residues. From germline, CDR1 is LNHDA and CDR2 SQIVND (reference sequence). V shed 6 bases and J 1 base; nucleotides not matched to a gene: 7. The DNA for the CDR3 is TGTGCCAGTAGAGTTCAGGGGGCGCAGAACACTGAAGCTTTCTTT. It translates to CASRVQGAQNTEAFF.

The rearrangement links TRBV23-1 to TRBJ2-7; 9 bases map to TRBD1. TRBV23-1 has ORF status, its function being uncertain. V dropped 6 bases and J dropped 3; count of bases not matched to a gene: 0. CDR3 length: 12 amino acids. The CDR3, as DNA: TGCGCCAGCAGGACAGGGGGCTACGAGCAGTACTTC. It encodes CASRTGGYEQYF.

In its sample, this clone was seen once. V and J are TRBV5-4 and TRBJ2-7; tentatively, D is TRBD2 (6 bases). CDR3 length equals 13 residues. Germline assignment: CDR1 SGHNT and CDR2 YYREEE (reference sequence). Trimming stripped 5 bases from V and 3 bases from J, with 12 bases between. The CDR3 loop is CASRDGTRYEQYF. CDR3 sequence (DNA): TGTGCCAGCAGGGACGGGACTCGCTACGAGCAGTACTTC.

The chain recombines TRBV19 with TRBJ2-1; no clear D. The ends were cut back, 0 bases at V and 0 bases at J, with 6 bases in the middle. Looked up from germline, CDR1 is LNHDA and CDR2 is SQIVND (reference sequence). CDR3 length: 15 amino acids. The CDR3 sequence is CASSIDVSSYNEQFF. DNA for the CDR3: TGTGCCAGTAGTATAGACGTTAGCTCCTACAATGAGCAGTTCTTC.

This chain joins TRBV6-1 and TRBJ2-3; maybe TRBD2 (8 bases). Germline CDR1 MNHNS, CDR2 SASEGT. V lost 2 bases to trimming and J lost 5 bases, with 29 bases between them. This CDR3 has 20 amino acids. CDR3 in amino acids: CASSETVTGLLAGGGDTQYF. DNA of the CDR3: TGTGCCAGCAGTGAAACGGTGACAGGGCTTTTGGCGGGGGGCGGAGATACGCAGTATTTT.

This sequence joins TRBV7-8 and TRBJ2-1; D unresolved. CDR3 length equals 14 residues. Germline V gives CDR1 SGHVS, CDR2 FQNEAQ. Trimming shortened V by 1 base and J by 2 bases, and 6 bases separated the two germline ends. CDR3 residues: CASSLGYTYNEQFF. In DNA form, the CDR3 reads TGTGCCAGCAGCTTAGGTTATACCTACAATGAGCAGTTCTTC.

V and J are TRBV6-4 and TRBJ2-1, with 10 bases aligning to TRBD2. CDR1 MRHNA and CDR2 SNTAGT come from the germline V gene. V was clipped by 0 bases and J by 9 bases; unmatched bases: 5. The CDR3 has 15 residues. The CDR3 region has the DNA TGTGCCAGCAGTGACTCCGGGACTAGCGAGGCTGAGCAGTTCTTC. It specifies CASSDSGTSEAEQFF.

V is TRBV25-1 and J is TRBJ2-2; possible D gene TRBD1, 6 bases. Germline V gene lookup returns CDR1 MGHDK and CDR2 SYGVNS. V was cut by 5 bases and J by 2 bases, with 18 bases left in between. This CDR3 spans 17 amino acids. The CDR3 nucleotides read TGTGCCAGCAGTTCACCAGGAGTCGGGACAAACACCGGGGAGCTGTTTTTT. It encodes CASSSPGVGTNTGELFF.

The CDR3 bases are TGTGCCAGCAGCCATGGGACTGCATCCTTAGCCAAAAACATTCAGTACTTC. As protein: CASSHGTASLAKNIQYF. This chain uses TRBV7-2 with TRBJ2-4; D may be TRBD2 (6 bases). The CDR3 sequence is 17 residues long. With 5 bases removed from V and 0 bases from J, the gap between germline ends came to 17 bases. Germline V lookup: CDR1 SGHTA, CDR2 FQGNSA.

The chain employs TRBV16 and TRBJ2-5; the match to TRBD2 covers 8 bases. CDR1 is KGHSY and CDR2 is FQNENV in the germline V gene. V dropped 4 bases and J dropped 5; count of bases not matched to a gene: 9. The CDR3 is 15 residues long. The chain's CDR3 is CASSRQGTSPETQYF. In DNA form, the CDR3 reads TGTGCCAGCAGCCGTCAGGGGACTAGTCCGGAGACCCAGTACTTC.

The rearrangement joins TRBV7-9 to TRBJ2-5; 9 bases are a match to TRBD2. In germline, CDR1 is SEHNR, CDR2 FQNEAQ (reference sequence). V gave up 0 bases and J gave up 5 bases; unmatched junction bases: 7. The CDR3 covers 16 residues. DNA for the CDR3: TGTGCCAGCAGCTTAGCGGAGCGGGAGGTCCTTGAGACCCAGTACTTC. Translating gives CASSLAEREVLETQYF.

This chain links TRBV6-1 with TRBJ1-3; 10 nucleotides agree with TRBD1. The V gene's germline CDR1 is MNHNS and CDR2 SASEGT. V shed 5 bases and J 2 bases; nucleotides not matched to a gene: 12. The CDR3 totals 18 residues. In DNA form, the CDR3 reads TGTGCCAGCAGTCAAGAAGGAGGTGGGACAGGGGCTGGAAACACCATATATTTT. Protein sequence: CASSQEGGGTGAGNTIYF.

The CDR3, as DNA: TGTGCCAGCAGTTATAGCGGGAGGGCCGATGAGCAGTTCTTC. Translating it yields CASSYSGRADEQFF. The rearrangement joins TRBV6-5 to TRBJ2-1; 11 nucleotides agree with TRBD2. J lost 8 bases, V lost 3 bases, and 3 bases had no gene match. Germline V gene lookup returns CDR1 MNHEY and CDR2 SVGAGI. This CDR3 spans 14 amino acids.